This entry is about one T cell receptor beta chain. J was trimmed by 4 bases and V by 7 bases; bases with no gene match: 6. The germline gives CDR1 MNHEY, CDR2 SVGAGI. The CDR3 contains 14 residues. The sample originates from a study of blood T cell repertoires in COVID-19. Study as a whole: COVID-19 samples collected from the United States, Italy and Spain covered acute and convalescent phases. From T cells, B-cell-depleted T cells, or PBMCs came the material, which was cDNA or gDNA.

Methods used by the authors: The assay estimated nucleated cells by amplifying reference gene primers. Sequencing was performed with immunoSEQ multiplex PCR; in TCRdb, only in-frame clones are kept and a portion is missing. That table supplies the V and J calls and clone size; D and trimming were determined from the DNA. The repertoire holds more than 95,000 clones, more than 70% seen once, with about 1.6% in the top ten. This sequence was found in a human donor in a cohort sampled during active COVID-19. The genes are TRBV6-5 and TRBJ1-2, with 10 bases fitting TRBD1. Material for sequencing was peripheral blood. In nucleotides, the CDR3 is TGTGCCAGCAAGCGACAGGGGGCTTCCTATGGCTACACCTTC. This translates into CASKRQGASYGYTF.